Following are 16 T cell receptor beta chains from one sample sequenced in a study of human T cells and chemical hapten exposure. As for time point: pre-sensitization, week 0. This sample's treatment: therapeutic diphenylcyclopropenone sensitization with weekly scalp DPC. From the RACE reads, TCRdb called clonotypes with MiXCR, one entry per CDR3 protein. Of 85,000 to 130,000 distinct CDR3 sequences in the sample, roughly an eighth were seen once. This specimen was whole blood, taken in connection with sensitization to the hapten diphenylcyclopropenone (DPC). The receptors were sampled from a woman between 45 and 60 years old with alopecia areata. Some clones in this sample may be carry-over from other donors' samples.

CDR3 in DNA: TGTGCCAGCAGCTTTGGGACAGCGCATATTATCTATGGCTACACCTTC. It specifies CASSFGTAHIIYGYTF. The genes are TRBV7-9 and TRBJ1-2; 7 nucleotides match TRBD1. Germline values: CDR1 SEHNR, CDR2 FQNEAQ (reference sequence). The V gene end was trimmed by 3 bases and the J gene end by 4 bases; junction bases not matched to a gene: 11. The CDR3 length is 16 residues. The variable domain in full, completed from reference TRBV7-9 and TRBJ1-2, reads DTGVSQNPRHKITKRGQNVTFRCDPISEHNRLYWYRQTLGQGPEFLTYFQNEAQLEKSRLLSDRFSAERPKGSFSTLEIQRTEQGDSAMYLCASSFGTAHIIYGYTFGSGTRLTVV.

This clonotype was recorded a few times. The chain recombines TRBV5-1 with TRBJ2-2, with D maybe TRBD2 (5 bases). CDR1 SGHRS and CDR2 YFSETQ come from the germline V gene. This CDR3 has 15 amino acids. The ends were cut back, 7 bases at V and 5 bases at J, with 18 bases in the middle. The CDR3 spells CASGSDGMGTGELFF. In nucleotides, the CDR3 is TGCGCCAGCGGATCCGACGGGATGGGAACCGGGGAGCTGTTTTTT.

The rearrangement joins TRBV3-1 to TRBJ1-1; D remains unclear. Trimming stripped 0 bases from V and 6 bases from J, with 11 bases between. Looked up from germline, CDR1 is LGHDT and CDR2 is YNNKEL (reference sequence). CDR3 size: 14 residues. The CDR3 loop is CASSQDPAAAEAFF. The CDR3, as DNA: TGTGCCAGCAGCCAAGACCCTGCCGCGGCTGAAGCTTTCTTT. Drawing the rest from reference TRBV3-1 and TRBJ1-1, the complete variable domain is DTAVSQTPKYLVTQMGNDKSIKCEQNLGHDTMYWYKQDSKKFLKIMFSYNNKELIINETVPNRFSPKSPDKAHLNLHINSLELGDSAVYFCASSQDPAAAEAFFGQGTRLTVV.

The chain carries TRBV27 and TRBJ2-3; a possible D gene is TRBD2 (6 bases). Germline loops: CDR1 MNHEY, CDR2 SMNVEV (reference sequence). This CDR3 has 15 residues. The V and J ends lost 3 bases and 0 bases respectively, with 10 bases between them. For the CDR3, the DNA is TGTGCCAGCAGTTTCTGGGGGGATAGCACAGATACGCAGTATTTT. This translates into CASSFWGDSTDTQYF.

This clonotype turned up a few times. The chain employs TRBV7-9 and TRBJ2-5; D possibly corresponds to TRBD2 (6 bases). The V gene lost 5 bases and the J gene lost 4 bases, with 11 bases spanning the gap. The CDR3 loop spans 13 amino acids. Looked up from germline, CDR1 is SEHNR and CDR2 is FQNEAQ (reference sequence). In nucleotides, the CDR3 is TGTGCCAGCAGCCGTAGCGGTTTAGAGACCCAGTACTTC. Its protein is CASSRSGLETQYF.

This clonotype was seen many times. The chain carries TRBV7-9 and TRBJ1-1; D unclear. CDR1 is SEHNR, CDR2 FQNEAQ, per germline (reference sequence). The CDR3 totals 13 residues. The V end was cut by 3 bases, the J end by 0 bases, with 5 bases between. The CDR3 DNA reads as TGTGCCAGCAGCTTGACTGTGAACACTGAAGCTTTCTTT. Amino acids: CASSLTVNTEAFF.

The chain is built from TRBV14 and TRBJ2-5, with no clear D. V was clipped by 1 base and J by 5 bases, with 8 bases between them. CDR3 length: 13 residues. Per germline, CDR1 SGHDN and CDR2 FVKESK. The CDR3 bases are TGTGCCAGCAGCCAAGCCCCTCAGGAGACCCAGTACTTC. This translates into CASSQAPQETQYF.

This clonotype was detected ten times or more. V usage is TRBV24-1 and J usage is TRBJ2-2; a weak D match, TRBD1 (6 bases). The CDR3 loop spans 17 amino acids. The V gene lost 4 bases and the J gene lost 2 bases, with 16 bases spanning the gap. Germline CDR1 reads KGHDR; CDR2 reads SFDVKD. DNA for the CDR3: TGTGCCACCAGTGACTCCATCGACAGGAAAAACACCGGGGAGCTGTTTTTT. This encodes CATSDSIDRKNTGELFF.

The table lists this clonotype with a few counts. The chain uses TRBV6-5 and TRBJ2-7, with D possibly being TRBD1 (6 bases). This CDR3 is 15 amino acids long. The V end was cut by 2 bases, the J end by 3 bases, with 14 bases between. CDR1 MNHEY and CDR2 SVGAGI come from the germline V gene. The CDR3 loop is CASSYGPTGLYEQYF. Written as DNA, the CDR3 is TGTGCCAGCAGTTACGGACCGACAGGTCTCTACGAGCAGTACTTC.

This clonotype was detected a few times. The chain joins TRBV5-8 to TRBJ2-1; 7 bases fit TRBD1. With V trimmed by 0 bases and J by 8 bases, 17 bases remained unmatched. CDR3 length: 18 amino acids. CDR1 SGHTS and CDR2 YDEGEE come from the germline V gene. The CDR3 sequence is CASSLETGRTRARDEQFF. CDR3 coding DNA: TGTGCCAGCAGCTTGGAGACAGGGAGAACTAGAGCAAGGGATGAGCAGTTCTTC.

The V and J genes are TRBV5-1 and TRBJ1-1; 9 bases are shared with TRBD1. The CDR3 has 15 amino acids. With V trimmed by 4 bases and J by 0 bases, 4 bases remained unmatched. The germline V gene has CDR1 SGHRS and CDR2 YFSETQ. CDR3 sequence reads: CASSRTGEVNTEAFF. CDR3 bases: TGCGCCAGCAGCAGGACAGGGGAGGTGAACACTGAAGCTTTCTTT.

This clonotype has only a few counts. The V and J genes are TRBV27 and TRBJ1-5; D remains ambiguous. This CDR3 has 14 residues. CDR1 and CDR2 (germline): MNHEY, SMNVEV (reference sequence). V was cut by 6 bases and J by 2 bases, with 11 bases left in between. The CDR3 DNA follows: TGTGCCAGCAGCCCCGATCCTGGCAATCAGCCCCAGCATTTT. Protein product: CASSPDPGNQPQHF.

This chain links TRBV28 with TRBJ1-5, with 7 nucleotides matching TRBD1. The CDR3 spans 14 residues. CDR1 is MDHEN, CDR2 SYDVKM, per germline. V lost 7 bases to trimming and J lost 3 bases; unmatched junction nucleotides: 6. Here the CDR3 DNA reads TGTGCCAGCACCCCAGGGGGTTTCAATCAGCCCCAGCATTTT. This sequence encodes CASTPGGFNQPQHF.

The sample holds a few counts of this clonotype. V and J are TRBV7-2 and TRBJ2-3, with TRBD2 matching over 11 bases. The CDR3 covers 18 residues. Per germline, CDR1 SGHTA and CDR2 FQGNSA. Trimming removed 7 bases from V and 1 base from J; junction bases left unmatched: 13. Written as DNA, the CDR3 is TGTGCCAGCACCACGAGAAAACCACTAGCGGGGGGCACAGATACGCAGTATTTT. It yields the protein CASTTRKPLAGGTDTQYF.

The chain is built from TRBV2 and TRBJ1-5; D gene ambiguous. Germline CDR1 SNHLY, CDR2 FYNNEI. The CDR3 loop spans 11 amino acids. V shed 4 bases and J shed 5 bases, with 3 bases lying between them. The CDR3 protein is CASSGDQPQHF. In DNA form, the CDR3 reads TGTGCCAGCAGTGGGGATCAGCCCCAGCATTTT. The full variable domain, with the rest looked up from reference TRBV2 and TRBJ1-5, is EPEVTQTPSHQVTQMGQEVILRCVPISNHLYFYWYRQILGQKVEFLVSFYNNEISEKSEIFDDQFSVERPDGSNFTLKIRSTKLEDSAMYFCASSGDQPQHFGDGTRLSIL.

There are many counts of this clonotype. The chain recombines TRBV12-3 or TRBV12-4 with TRBJ2-7, with 7 bases fitting TRBD2. The ends lost 7 bases at V and 2 bases at J; junction bases unmatched: 5. This CDR3 is built from 13 residues. The CDR3 reads CASTPGLAYEQYF. For the CDR3, the DNA is TGTGCCAGCACCCCAGGACTAGCCTACGAGCAGTACTTC.